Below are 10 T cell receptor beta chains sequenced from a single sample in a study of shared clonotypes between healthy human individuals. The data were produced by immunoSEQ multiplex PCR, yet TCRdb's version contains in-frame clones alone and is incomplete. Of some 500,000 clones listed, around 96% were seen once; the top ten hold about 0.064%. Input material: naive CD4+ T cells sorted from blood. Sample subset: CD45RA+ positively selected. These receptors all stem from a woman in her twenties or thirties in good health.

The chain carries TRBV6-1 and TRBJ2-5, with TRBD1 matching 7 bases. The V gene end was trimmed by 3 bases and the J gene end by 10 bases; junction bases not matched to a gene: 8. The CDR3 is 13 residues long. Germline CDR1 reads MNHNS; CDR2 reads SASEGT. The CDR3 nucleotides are TGTGCCAGCAGTGACCTGGTAGGGGGCGTCCAGTACTTC. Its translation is CASSDLVGGVQYF.

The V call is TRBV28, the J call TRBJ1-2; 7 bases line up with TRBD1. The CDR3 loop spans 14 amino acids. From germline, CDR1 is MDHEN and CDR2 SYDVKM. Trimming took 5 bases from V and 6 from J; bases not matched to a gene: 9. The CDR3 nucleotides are TGTGCCAGCAGTCCCCTACGACAGGGCCATGGCTACACCTTC. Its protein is CASSPLRQGHGYTF.

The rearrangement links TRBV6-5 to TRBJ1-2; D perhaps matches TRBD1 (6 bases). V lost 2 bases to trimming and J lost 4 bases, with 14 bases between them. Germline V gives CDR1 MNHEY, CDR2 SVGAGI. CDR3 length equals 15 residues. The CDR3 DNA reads TGTGCCAGCAGTTACCAGGGCAGGGGAGGCTATGGCTACACCTTC. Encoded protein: CASSYQGRGGYGYTF.

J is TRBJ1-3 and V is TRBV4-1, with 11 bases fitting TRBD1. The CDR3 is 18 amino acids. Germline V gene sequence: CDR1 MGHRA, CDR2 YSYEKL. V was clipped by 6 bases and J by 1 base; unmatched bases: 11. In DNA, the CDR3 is TGCGCCAGCAGTCACCCGGGACAGGGGGTTCGATCTGGAAACACCATATATTTT. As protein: CASSHPGQGVRSGNTIYF.

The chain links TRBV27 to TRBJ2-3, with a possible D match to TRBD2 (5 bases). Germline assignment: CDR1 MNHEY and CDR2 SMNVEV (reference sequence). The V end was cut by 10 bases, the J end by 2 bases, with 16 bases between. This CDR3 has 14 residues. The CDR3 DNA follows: TGTGCCACCTCTGGAGGACTCTCCACAGATACGCAGTATTTT. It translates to CATSGGLSTDTQYF.

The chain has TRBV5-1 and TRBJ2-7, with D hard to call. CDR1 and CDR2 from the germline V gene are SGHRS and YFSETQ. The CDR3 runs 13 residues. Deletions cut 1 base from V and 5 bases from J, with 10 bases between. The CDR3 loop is CASSLNTENEQYF. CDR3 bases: TGCGCCAGCAGCTTGAATACGGAGAACGAGCAGTACTTC. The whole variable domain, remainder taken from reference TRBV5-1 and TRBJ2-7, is KAGVTQTPRYLIKTRGQQVTLSCSPISGHRSVSWYQQTPGQGLQFLFEYFSETQRNKGNFPGRFSGRQFSNSRSEMNVSTLELGDSALYLCASSLNTENEQYFGPGTRLTVT.

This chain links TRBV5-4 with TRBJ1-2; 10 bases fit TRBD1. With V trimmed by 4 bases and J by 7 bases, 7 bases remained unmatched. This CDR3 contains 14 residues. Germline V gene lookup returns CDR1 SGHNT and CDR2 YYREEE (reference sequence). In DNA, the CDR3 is TGTGCCAGCAGCCCGACTAGGACAGGGGGTGGCTACACCTTC. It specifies CASSPTRTGGGYTF.

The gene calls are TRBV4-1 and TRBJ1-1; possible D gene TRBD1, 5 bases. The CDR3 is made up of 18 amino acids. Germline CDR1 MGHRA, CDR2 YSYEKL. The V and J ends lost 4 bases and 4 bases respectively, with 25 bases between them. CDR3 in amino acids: CASSPRKGDSSGGTEAFF. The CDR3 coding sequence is TGCGCCAGCAGCCCAAGGAAGGGAGACAGTTCAGGTGGCACTGAAGCTTTCTTT.

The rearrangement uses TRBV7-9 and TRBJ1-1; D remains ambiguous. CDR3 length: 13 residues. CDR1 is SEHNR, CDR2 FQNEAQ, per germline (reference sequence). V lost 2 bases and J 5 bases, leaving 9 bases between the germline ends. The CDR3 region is CASSLLAETEAFF. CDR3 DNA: TGTGCCAGCAGCTTATTAGCGGAGACTGAAGCTTTCTTT.

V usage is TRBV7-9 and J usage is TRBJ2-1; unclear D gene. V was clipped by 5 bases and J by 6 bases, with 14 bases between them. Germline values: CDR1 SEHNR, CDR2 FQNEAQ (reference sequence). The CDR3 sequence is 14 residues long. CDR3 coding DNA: TGTGCCAGCAGCGATCAAACTGGACCCAATGAGCAGTTCTTC. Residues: CASSDQTGPNEQFF.